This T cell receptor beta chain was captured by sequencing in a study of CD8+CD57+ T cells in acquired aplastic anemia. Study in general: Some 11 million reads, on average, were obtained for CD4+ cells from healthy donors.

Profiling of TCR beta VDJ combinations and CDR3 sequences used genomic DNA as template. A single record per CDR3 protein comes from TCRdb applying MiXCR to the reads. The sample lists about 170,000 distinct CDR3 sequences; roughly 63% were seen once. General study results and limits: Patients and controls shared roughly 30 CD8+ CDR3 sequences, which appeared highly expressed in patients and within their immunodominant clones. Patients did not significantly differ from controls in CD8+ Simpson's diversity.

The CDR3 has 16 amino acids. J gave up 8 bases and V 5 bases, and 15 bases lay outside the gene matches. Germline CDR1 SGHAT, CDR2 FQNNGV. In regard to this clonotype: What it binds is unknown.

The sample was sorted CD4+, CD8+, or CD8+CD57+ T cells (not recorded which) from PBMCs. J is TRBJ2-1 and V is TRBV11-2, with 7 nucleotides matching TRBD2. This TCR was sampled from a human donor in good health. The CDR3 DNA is TGTGCCAGCAGCCCCCTAGTGGCGGGGGAGTACGATGAGCAGTTCTTC. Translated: CASSPLVAGEYDEQFF.